The rows below give T cell receptor beta chains drawn from one sample of a study of T cells in Graves' hyperthyroidism and ophthalmopathy. Via MiXCR, TCRdb re-called the multiplex PCR reads, giving one row per CDR3 protein. The sample lists 640,000 or so distinct CDR3 sequences, under 15% occurring once. The specimen sequenced was blood. The receptor set was obtained from a woman between 40 and 55 years old with Graves' ophthalmopathy. Each CDR3 is given with its conserved first and last residue. The D gene is left open where the match is weak. Clone size, where shown, is once, few, many, or a class for clones that have expanded.

CASSSGGTAADGYTF,TGTGCCAGCAGCTCAGGCGGGACAGCCGCTGATGGCTACACCTTC,TRBD1,many,TRBV7-8,TRBJ1-2
CASSGGTHYGYTF,TGTGCCAGCAGTGGGGGCACGCACTATGGCTACACCTTC,NA,many,TRBV28,TRBJ1-2
CASSLTGLEQPQHF,TGTGCCAGCAGCCTAACAGGGTTGGAGCAGCCCCAGCATTTT,NA,many,TRBV11-2,TRBJ1-5
CASSVATGTQYF,TGTGCCAGCAGCGTAGCTACTGGGACCCAGTACTTC,NA,many,TRBV9,TRBJ2-5
CASSRDRSSPYEQYF,TGTGCCAGCAGTAGGGACAGGTCTTCCCCCTACGAGCAGTACTTC,TRBD1,few,TRBV2,TRBJ2-7
CASSLDRVFQPQHF,TGTGCCAGCAGTTTGGACAGGGTATTCCAGCCCCAGCATTTT,TRBD1,many,TRBV6-2/TRBV6-3,TRBJ1-5
CASSVLVGSEAFF,TGTGCCAGCAGCGTACTGGTGGGGAGTGAAGCTTTCTTT,NA,many,TRBV9,TRBJ1-1
CATSRQTHYGYTF,TGTGCCACCAGCAGACAGACCCACTATGGCTACACCTTC,NA,NA,TRBV15,TRBJ1-2
CASRQTGFSNQPQHF,TGTGCCAGCAGACAGACAGGGTTTAGCAATCAGCCCCAGCATTTT,TRBD1,NA,TRBV6-2/TRBV6-3,TRBJ1-5
CASSYSMGGPDYEQYF,TGTGCCAGCAGTTACTCTATGGGGGGCCCGGACTACGAGCAGTACTTC,NA,few,TRBV6-5,TRBJ2-7
CASSSIISYEQYF,TGTGCCAGCAGTTCCATTATTAGCTACGAGCAGTACTTC,NA,many,TRBV27,TRBJ2-7
CASSPQGASQPQHF,TGTGCCAGCAGCCCCCAGGGGGCGAGTCAGCCCCAGCATTTT,TRBD1,many,TRBV6-1,TRBJ1-5
CASSYSRFGYTF,TGTGCCAGCAGTTACTCGAGGTTCGGCTACACCTTC,NA,many,TRBV28,TRBJ1-2
CASSLAGYNGYTF,TGCGCCAGCAGCTTGGCAGGTTATAATGGCTACACCTTC,NA,NA,TRBV5-1,TRBJ1-2
CASTNRLAGSHIQYF,TGTGCCAGCACCAACCGGCTAGCGGGATCGCACATTCAGTACTTC,TRBD2,NA,TRBV6-2/TRBV6-3,TRBJ2-4
CASSPSGTERTEAFF,TGTGCCAGCAGCCCTTCCGGGACAGAACGCACTGAAGCTTTCTTT,TRBD1,few,TRBV13,TRBJ1-1
CASTTGELFF,TGTGCCAGCACCACCGGGGAGCTGTTTTTT,NA,NA,TRBV12-3/TRBV12-4,TRBJ2-2
CASSIAGGPSNQPQHF,TGTGCCAGTAGTATTGCGGGCGGCCCGAGCAATCAGCCCCAGCATTTT,NA,few,TRBV19,TRBJ1-5
CSALGNPGQPQHF,TGCAGCGCCCTAGGGAACCCGGGTCAGCCCCAGCATTTT,NA,NA,TRBV29-1,TRBJ1-5
CASRRDTTEAFF,TGTGCCAGCAGGCGTGACACCACTGAAGCTTTCTTT,NA,many,TRBV27,TRBJ1-1
CASGLGQGEIETQYF,TGTGCTAGTGGTTTGGGACAGGGAGAAATTGAGACCCAGTACTTC,TRBD1,NA,TRBV12-5,TRBJ2-5
CASSPGRGRTKNIQYF,TGTGCCAGCTCACCGGGTCGTGGAAGAACCAAAAACATTCAGTACTTC,NA,few,TRBV18,TRBJ2-4
CASSVSAGSWGGETQYF,TGTGCCAGCAGCGTTAGCGCCGGGAGTTGGGGGGGAGAGACCCAGTACTTC,TRBD2,NA,TRBV9,TRBJ2-5
CASSPGTSSDEQYF,TGCGCCAGCAGCCCCGGGACTAGCAGCGACGAGCAGTACTTC,TRBD2,many,TRBV5-1,TRBJ2-7
CASSEPQNYEQYF,TGTGCCAGCAGTGAACCCCAAAATTACGAGCAGTACTTC,NA,many,TRBV6-1,TRBJ2-7
CASSLAEAGAETQYF,TGTGCCAGCAGCTTAGCGGAGGCGGGGGCAGAGACCCAGTACTTC,NA,many,TRBV7-2,TRBJ2-5
CASSRNSKETQYF,TGTGCCAGCAGTCGGAATTCCAAAGAGACCCAGTACTTC,NA,many,TRBV28,TRBJ2-5
CASSLQVGGELFF,TGTGCTAGCAGCTTACAGGTTGGCGGGGAGCTGTTTTTT,NA,few,TRBV7-7,TRBJ2-2
CASSPSGQSSYEQYF,TGTGCCAGCAGTCCCAGCGGGCAAAGCTCCTACGAGCAGTACTTC,NA,many,TRBV28,TRBJ2-7
CASLWGTGGLEQYF,TGTGCCAGCCTATGGGGGACAGGGGGCCTCGAGCAGTACTTC,TRBD1,many,TRBV6-5,TRBJ2-7
CASSRGTSSYEQYF,TGTGCCAGCAGTCGGGGGACGAGCTCCTACGAGCAGTACTTC,NA,many,TRBV28,TRBJ2-7
CAIPVEQYF,TGCGCCATTCCAGTCGAGCAGTACTTC,NA,many,TRBV10-1,TRBJ2-7
CASRGQLGANVLTF,TGTGCCAGCAGAGGACAGCTTGGGGCCAACGTCCTGACTTTC,NA,many,TRBV25-1,TRBJ2-6
CASSLDRLNQPQHF,TGTGCCAGCTCCCTAGACAGACTCAATCAGCCCCAGCATTTT,NA,NA,TRBV18,TRBJ1-5
CASSKAPPWAFF,TGTGCCAGTAGCAAAGCTCCACCGTGGGCTTTCTTT,NA,NA,TRBV19,TRBJ1-1
CASSQVDRSYEQYF,TGCGCCAGCAGCCAAGTTGACAGGTCCTACGAGCAGTACTTC,NA,many,TRBV4-1,TRBJ2-7
CASSSPGDGLGAFF,TGTGCCAGCAGTTCCCCTGGGGACGGCCTCGGAGCTTTCTTT,NA,many,TRBV12-3/TRBV12-4,TRBJ1-1
CASSPGGYSNQPQHF,TGCGCCAGCAGCCCTGGAGGGTATAGCAATCAGCCCCAGCATTTT,NA,NA,TRBV5-1,TRBJ1-5
CASSLQPGGYEQYF,TGTGCCAGCAGCTTGCAACCCGGGGGCTACGAGCAGTACTTC,NA,many,TRBV11-2,TRBJ2-7
CASADRLRGKGYTF,TGTGCCAGTGCGGACAGGCTCCGGGGAAAAGGCTACACCTTC,TRBD1,NA,TRBV19,TRBJ1-2